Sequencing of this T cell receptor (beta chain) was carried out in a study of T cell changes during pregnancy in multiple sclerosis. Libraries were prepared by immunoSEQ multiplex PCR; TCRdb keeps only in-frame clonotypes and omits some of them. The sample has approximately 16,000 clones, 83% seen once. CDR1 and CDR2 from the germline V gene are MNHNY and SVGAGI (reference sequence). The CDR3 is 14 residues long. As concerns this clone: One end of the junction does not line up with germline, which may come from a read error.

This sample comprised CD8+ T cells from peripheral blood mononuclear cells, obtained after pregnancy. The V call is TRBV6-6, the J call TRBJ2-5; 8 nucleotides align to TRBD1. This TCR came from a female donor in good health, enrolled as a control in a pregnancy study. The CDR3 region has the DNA TGTGCCAGCAGTGAGGGACAGGTTAGGGAGATCCAGTACTTC. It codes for CASSEGQVREIQYF.